The sequence of this TCR beta chain was determined in a study of shared clonotypes between healthy human individuals. This table comes from immunoSEQ multiplex PCR, and its TCRdb copy is limited to in-frame clones, with some not included. The table includes 850,000 to 1,200,000 clones, approximately 70% detected once. A few counts support this clone. V shed 0 bases and J shed 10 bases, with 8 bases lying between them. Germline CDR1 reads SGHRS; CDR2 reads YFSETQ. The CDR3 spans 13 residues. This sequence originates from a man aged 18 to 30 in good health. The gene calls are TRBV5-1 and TRBJ1-6; D possibly corresponds to TRBD1 (6 bases). Sequenced: memory CD4+ T cells sorted from blood. The subset: CD45RA-negative fraction. This CDR3 reads CASSLVGGSPLHF. As DNA, the CDR3 is TGCGCCAGCAGCTTGGTGGGGGGCTCACCCCTCCACTTT.